Listed here are 3 T cell receptor beta chains from one sample, sequenced in a study of response to subunit inactivated influenza vaccine listed by TCRdb under 2018. The library was made by RT-PCR. The run used an Illumina HiSeq 2500. TCRdb trimmed the raw reads at Q25, called clones with MiXCR and kept productive beta chains. Every distinct CDR3 protein forms one entry, paired with its most common genes and DNA. Across this sample there are 450,000 to 600,000 distinct CDR3 sequences, with approximately 6.9% seen only once. The ten largest clonotypes hold under 15% of the sample. This specimen was PBMCs from blood, taken less than 30 months after vaccination. These receptors were obtained from a man aged 45-69 years who received an inactivated influenza vaccine. Donor details come from another sample of the same person, matched by shared clones.

This clonotype was detected a few times. The rearrangement links TRBV4-2 to TRBJ1-5, with D possibly matching TRBD1 (5 bases). The CDR3 runs 13 residues. Trimming left V 8 bases short and J 6 bases short, with 14 bases between. Germline CDR1 reads LGHNA; CDR2 reads YNFKEQ. The CDR3 loop reads CASGKGVSQPQHF. The CDR3 DNA is TGTGCCAGCGGAAAAGGGGTTTCTCAGCCCCAGCATTTT.

This clonotype was observed a single time. The chain links TRBV6-1 to TRBJ2-2; the D is unclear. This CDR3 is built from 17 residues. V dropped 7 bases and J dropped 0 bases, with 18 bases sitting between them. Per the germline V gene, CDR1 is MNHNS and CDR2 is SASEGT. The CDR3 loop reads CASISAQQFANTGELFF. The CDR3 DNA follows: TGTGCCAGCATCTCGGCGCAACAGTTCGCGAACACCGGGGAGCTGTTTTTT.

This clonotype was picked up a small number of times. The rearrangement links TRBV20-1 to TRBJ1-5, with TRBD1 matching 7 bases. From germline, CDR1 is DFQATT and CDR2 SNEGSKA (reference sequence). V gave up 4 bases and J gave up 6 bases; unmatched junction bases: 6. The CDR3 has 13 residues. For the CDR3, the DNA is TGCAGTGCTATCGACAGGGAGGCTCAGCCCCAGCATTTT. This codes for CSAIDREAQPQHF.